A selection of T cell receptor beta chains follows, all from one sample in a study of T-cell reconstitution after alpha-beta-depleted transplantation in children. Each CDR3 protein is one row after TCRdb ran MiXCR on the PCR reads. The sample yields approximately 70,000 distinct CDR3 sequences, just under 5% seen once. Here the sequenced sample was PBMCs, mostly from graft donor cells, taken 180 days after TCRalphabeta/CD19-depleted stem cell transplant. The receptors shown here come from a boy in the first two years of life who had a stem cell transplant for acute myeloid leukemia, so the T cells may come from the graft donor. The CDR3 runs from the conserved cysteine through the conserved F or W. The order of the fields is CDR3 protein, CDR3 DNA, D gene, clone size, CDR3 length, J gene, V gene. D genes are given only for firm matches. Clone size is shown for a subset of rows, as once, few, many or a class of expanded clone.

CASRRNRGGSDEKLFF,TGTGCCAGCAGAAGAAACAGGGGCGGATCGGACGAAAAACTGTTTTTT,TRBD1,many,16,TRBJ1-4,TRBV27
CASSLKSAEEQFF,TGTGCCAGCAGCTTGAAGTCAGCGGAGGAGCAGTTCTTC,.,many,13,TRBJ2-1,TRBV5-5
CASSQTQGPYEQYF,TGCGCCAGCAGCCAAACGCAGGGCCCCTACGAGCAGTACTTC,.,.,14,TRBJ2-7,TRBV4-3
CASSFRGWETQYF,TGTGCCAGCAGCTTTCGGGGCTGGGAGACCCAGTACTTC,.,many,13,TRBJ2-5,TRBV11-2
CASSFRLQETQYF,TGTGCCAGCAGTTTCAGATTACAAGAGACCCAGTACTTC,.,many,13,TRBJ2-5,TRBV12-3/TRBV12-4
CASRHDRLVNQPQHF,TGTGCCAGCAGACACGACAGGCTCGTCAATCAGCCCCAGCATTTT,.,many,15,TRBJ1-5,TRBV28
CASSPTQGVGSYEQYF,TGTGCCAGCAGTCCCACCCAGGGGGTGGGCAGCTACGAGCAGTACTTC,TRBD1,many,16,TRBJ2-7,TRBV27
CASSSISGDLYEQYF,TGTGCCAGCAGCTCTATTAGCGGGGACCTCTACGAGCAGTACTTC,TRBD2,many,15,TRBJ2-7,TRBV11-3
CASGDRALIKQFF,TGTGCCAGCGGGGACAGAGCCCTAATAAAGCAGTTCTTC,TRBD1,many,13,TRBJ2-1,TRBV7-2
CASSLEPGGEETDTQYF,TGTGCCAGCAGCTTAGAACCGGGGGGCGAAGAAACAGATACGCAGTATTTT,.,many,17,TRBJ2-3,TRBV7-8
CSARGALGRGAKETQYF,TGCAGTGCTAGAGGGGCTTTGGGCAGGGGGGCTAAAGAGACCCAGTACTTC,.,many,17,TRBJ2-5,TRBV20-1
CSVHRKGNYGYTF,TGCAGCGTTCATCGTAAAGGGAACTATGGCTACACCTTC,.,many,13,TRBJ1-2,TRBV29-1
CASSQPGQYSNQPQHF,TGTGCCAGTAGTCAGCCGGGACAGTATAGCAATCAGCCCCAGCATTTT,TRBD1,many,16,TRBJ1-5,TRBV19
CAWSLQGAGETQYF,TGTGCCTGGAGTCTTCAGGGGGCGGGAGAGACCCAGTACTTC,TRBD1,many,14,TRBJ2-5,TRBV30
CASSLSETQYF,TGTGCCAGCAGCTTATCCGAGACCCAGTACTTC,.,many,11,TRBJ2-5,TRBV7-2
CASTSPDRPNQPQHF,TGTGCCAGCACCTCTCCGGACAGGCCCAATCAGCCCCAGCATTTT,TRBD1,many,15,TRBJ1-5,TRBV2
CASNSEETQYF,TGTGCCAGCAACAGCGAGGAGACCCAGTACTTC,.,many,11,TRBJ2-5,TRBV6-5
CSAAGGGLAKNIQYF,TGCAGTGCGGCAGGGGGGGGCCTAGCCAAAAACATTCAGTACTTC,.,many,15,TRBJ2-4,TRBV20-1
CASSDGVGTEAFF,TGCGCCAGCAGTGATGGGGTAGGGACTGAAGCTTTCTTT,.,few,13,TRBJ1-1,TRBV10-1
CASSLDGSSPLHF,TGTGCCAGCAGCTTGGATGGGAGCTCACCCCTCCACTTT,.,many,13,TRBJ1-6,TRBV5-5
CASSPDIIETQYF,TGTGCCAGCAGCCCTGACATAATCGAGACCCAGTACTTC,.,many,13,TRBJ2-5,TRBV7-9
CSVPGISLPGELFF,TGCAGCGTCCCCGGGATCTCATTACCCGGGGAGCTGTTTTTT,.,many,14,TRBJ2-2,TRBV29-1
CSARSLTEIQETQYF,TGCAGTGCTAGATCCCTGACTGAGATTCAAGAGACCCAGTACTTC,.,many,15,TRBJ2-5,TRBV20-1
CAIGVAGAQDTQYF,TGTGCCATCGGGGTAGCGGGGGCCCAAGATACGCAGTATTTT,TRBD2,many,14,TRBJ2-3,TRBV10-3
CASSLTGQGYGYTF,TGCGCCAGCAGCTTAACAGGGCAGGGTTACGGCTACACCTTC,.,.,14,TRBJ1-2,TRBV5-1
CASSQTSGSQETQYF,TGTGCCAGCAGCCAGACTAGCGGGAGTCAAGAGACCCAGTACTTC,TRBD2,.,15,TRBJ2-5,TRBV5-4
CASSRARYGYTF,TGTGCCAGCTCCAGGGCGCGGTATGGCTACACCTTC,.,many,12,TRBJ1-2,TRBV21-1
CASSQDSDTGELFF,TGCGCCAGCAGCCAGGACAGCGACACCGGGGAGCTGTTTTTT,.,many,14,TRBJ2-2,TRBV4-3
CSARVGGVAKNIQYF,TGCAGTGCTAGGGTAGGGGGGGTAGCCAAAAACATTCAGTACTTC,.,many,15,TRBJ2-4,TRBV20-1
CASSPWTDNTEAFF,TGTGCCAGCAGCCCCTGGACCGACAACACTGAAGCTTTCTTT,.,many,14,TRBJ1-1,TRBV7-2
CASSLVDTQYF,TGTGCCAGCAGTTTGGTAGATACGCAGTATTTT,.,many,11,TRBJ2-3,TRBV12-3/TRBV12-4
CASSLRDRAAGELFF,TGCGCCAGCAGCTTGAGGGACAGGGCCGCCGGGGAGCTGTTTTTT,TRBD1,many,15,TRBJ2-2,TRBV5-1
CASSVEGLQGNTIYF,TGTGCCAGCAGTGTGGAGGGTCTTCAGGGAAACACCATATATTTT,.,few,15,TRBJ1-3,TRBV2
CASSLMTGLNSPLHF,TGTGCCAGCAGCTTAATGACAGGGCTAAATTCACCCCTCCACTTT,TRBD1,many,15,TRBJ1-6,TRBV7-2
CASSLAITGPQETQYF,TGCGCCAGCAGCTTGGCGATCACCGGGCCTCAAGAGACCCAGTACTTC,.,many,16,TRBJ2-5,TRBV5-1
CSARPWTVNEQFF,TGCAGTGCTAGACCTTGGACAGTCAATGAGCAGTTCTTC,.,many,13,TRBJ2-1,TRBV20-1
CASSPPGTGGELDTQYF,TGTGCCAGCTCACCACCCGGTACAGGGGGCGAATTAGATACGCAGTATTTT,TRBD1,many,17,TRBJ2-3,TRBV18
CASSLAGETEAFF,TGTGCCAGCAGCTTAGCGGGGGAGACTGAAGCTTTCTTT,.,many,13,TRBJ1-1,TRBV7-2
CASSWDSGNTIYF,TGTGCCAGCAGTTGGGACTCTGGAAACACCATATATTTT,.,many,13,TRBJ1-3,TRBV12-3/TRBV12-4
CASSQGEGEGYNEQFF,TGCGCCAGCAGCCAAGGGGAGGGGGAAGGCTACAATGAGCAGTTCTTC,.,many,16,TRBJ2-1,TRBV4-3
CSVEGTGMNTEAFF,TGCAGCGTTGAAGGAACGGGAATGAACACTGAAGCTTTCTTT,.,many,14,TRBJ1-1,TRBV29-1
CASSFSLGRRENTEAFF,TGTGCCAGCAGTTTTTCCCTCGGGCGCCGGGAAAACACTGAAGCTTTCTTT,.,many,17,TRBJ1-1,TRBV12-3/TRBV12-4
CASSLGGDEKLFF,TGTGCCAGCAGCTTAGGGGGCGATGAAAAACTGTTTTTT,.,many,13,TRBJ1-4,TRBV7-2
CASSLTSGGYNEQFF,TGTGCCAGCAGTTTGACTAGCGGGGGGTACAATGAGCAGTTCTTC,TRBD2,many,15,TRBJ2-1,TRBV28
CASSYPGVETQYF,TGTGCCAGCAGCTACCCGGGGGTTGAGACCCAGTACTTC,.,.,13,TRBJ2-5,TRBV7-2
CASSSGTGWSPLHF,TGTGCCAGCAGTTCCGGGACAGGGTGGTCACCCCTCCACTTT,TRBD1,many,14,TRBJ1-6,TRBV12-3/TRBV12-4
CASTATETYTF,TGTGCCAGCACCGCGACAGAAACCTACACCTTC,.,many,11,TRBJ1-2,TRBV28
CASSVMTGTGYNEQFF,TGTGCCAGCAGCGTGATGACGGGGACGGGTTACAATGAGCAGTTCTTC,.,many,16,TRBJ2-1,TRBV9